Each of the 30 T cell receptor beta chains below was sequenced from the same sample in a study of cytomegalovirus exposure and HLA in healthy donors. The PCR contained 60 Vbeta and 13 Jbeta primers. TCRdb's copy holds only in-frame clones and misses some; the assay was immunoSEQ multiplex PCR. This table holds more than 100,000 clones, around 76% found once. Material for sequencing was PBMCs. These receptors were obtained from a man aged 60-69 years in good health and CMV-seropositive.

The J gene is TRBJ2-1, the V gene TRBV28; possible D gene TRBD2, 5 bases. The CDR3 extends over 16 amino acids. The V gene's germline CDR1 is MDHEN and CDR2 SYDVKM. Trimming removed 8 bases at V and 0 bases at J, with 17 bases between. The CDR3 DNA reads TGTGCCAGCCGGTCACGGACTCCCCGCTCCTACAATGAGCAGTTCTTC. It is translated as CASRSRTPRSYNEQFF.

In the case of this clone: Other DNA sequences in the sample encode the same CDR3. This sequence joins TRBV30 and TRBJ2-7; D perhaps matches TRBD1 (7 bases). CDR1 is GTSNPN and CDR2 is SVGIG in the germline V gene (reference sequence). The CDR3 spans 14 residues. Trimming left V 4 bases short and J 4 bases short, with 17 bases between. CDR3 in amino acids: CAWKRRDSGYEQYF. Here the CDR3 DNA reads TGTGCCTGGAAGCGGAGGGACAGCGGGTACGAGCAGTACTTC.

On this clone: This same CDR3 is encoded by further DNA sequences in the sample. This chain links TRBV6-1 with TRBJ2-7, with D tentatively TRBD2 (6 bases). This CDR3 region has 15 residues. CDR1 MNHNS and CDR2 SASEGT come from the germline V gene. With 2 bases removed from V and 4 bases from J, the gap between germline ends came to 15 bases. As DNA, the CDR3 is TGTGCCAGCAGTGAATCCCTCGCGGGGAGATACGAGCAGTACTTC. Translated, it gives CASSESLAGRYEQYF.

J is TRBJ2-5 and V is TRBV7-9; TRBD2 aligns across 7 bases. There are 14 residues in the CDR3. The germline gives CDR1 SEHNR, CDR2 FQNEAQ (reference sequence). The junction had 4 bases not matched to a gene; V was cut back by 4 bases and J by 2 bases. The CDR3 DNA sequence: TGTGCCAGCAGCTCGAGCGGGGCACAAGAGACCCAGTACTTC. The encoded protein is CASSSSGAQETQYF.

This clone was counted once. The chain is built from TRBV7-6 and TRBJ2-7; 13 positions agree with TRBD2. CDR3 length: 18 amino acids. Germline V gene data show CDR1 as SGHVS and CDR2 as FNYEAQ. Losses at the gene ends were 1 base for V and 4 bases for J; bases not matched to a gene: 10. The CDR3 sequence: CASSLGPRTSGSGYEQYF. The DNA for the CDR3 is TGTGCCAGCAGCTTAGGTCCCCGGACTAGCGGGAGCGGGTACGAGCAGTACTTC.

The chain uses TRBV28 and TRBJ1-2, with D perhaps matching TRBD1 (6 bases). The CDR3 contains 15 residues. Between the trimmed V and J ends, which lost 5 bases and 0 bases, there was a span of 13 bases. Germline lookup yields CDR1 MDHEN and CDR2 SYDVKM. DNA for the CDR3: TGTGCCAGCAGTATCCGGACAGATCCTAACTATGGCTACACCTTC. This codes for CASSIRTDPNYGYTF.

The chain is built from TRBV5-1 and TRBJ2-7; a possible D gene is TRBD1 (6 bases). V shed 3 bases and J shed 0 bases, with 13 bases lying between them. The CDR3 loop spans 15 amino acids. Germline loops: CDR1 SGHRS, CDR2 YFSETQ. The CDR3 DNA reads TGCGCCAGCAGCTACGGGACATCTGTCTCCTACGAGCAGTACTTC. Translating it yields CASSYGTSVSYEQYF.

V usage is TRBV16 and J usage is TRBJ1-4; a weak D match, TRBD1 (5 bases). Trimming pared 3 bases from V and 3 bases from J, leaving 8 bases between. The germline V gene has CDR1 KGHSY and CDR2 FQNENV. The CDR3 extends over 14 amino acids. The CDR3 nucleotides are TGTGCCAGCAGCCACGGGGGTTCTAATGAAAAACTGTTTTTT. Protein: CASSHGGSNEKLFF.

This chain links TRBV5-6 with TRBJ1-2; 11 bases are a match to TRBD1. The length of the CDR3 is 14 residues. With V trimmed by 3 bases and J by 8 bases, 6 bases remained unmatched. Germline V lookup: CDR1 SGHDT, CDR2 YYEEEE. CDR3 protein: CASSSGQGARGYTF. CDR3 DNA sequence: TGTGCCAGCAGCTCCGGACAGGGGGCGCGAGGCTACACCTTC.

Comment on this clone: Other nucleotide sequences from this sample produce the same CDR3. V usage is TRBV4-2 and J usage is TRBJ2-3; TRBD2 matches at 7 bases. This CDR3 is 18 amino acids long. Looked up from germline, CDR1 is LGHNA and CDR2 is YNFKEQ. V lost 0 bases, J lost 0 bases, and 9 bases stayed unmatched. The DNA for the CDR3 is TGTGCCAGCAGCCAAGATCAAACTAGCGCCTTCAGCACAGATACGCAGTATTTT. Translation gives CASSQDQTSAFSTDTQYF.

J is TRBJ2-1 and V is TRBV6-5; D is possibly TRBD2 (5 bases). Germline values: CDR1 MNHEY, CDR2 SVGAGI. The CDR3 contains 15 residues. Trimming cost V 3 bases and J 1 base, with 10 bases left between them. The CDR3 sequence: CASSYPGGSYNEQFF. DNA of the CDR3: TGTGCCAGCAGTTATCCCGGAGGTTCCTACAATGAGCAGTTCTTC.

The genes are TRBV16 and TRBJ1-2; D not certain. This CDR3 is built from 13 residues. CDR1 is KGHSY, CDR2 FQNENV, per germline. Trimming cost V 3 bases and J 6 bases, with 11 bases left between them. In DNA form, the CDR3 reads TGTGCCAGCAGCCAGCACGGAGTGGATGGCTACACCTTC. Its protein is CASSQHGVDGYTF.

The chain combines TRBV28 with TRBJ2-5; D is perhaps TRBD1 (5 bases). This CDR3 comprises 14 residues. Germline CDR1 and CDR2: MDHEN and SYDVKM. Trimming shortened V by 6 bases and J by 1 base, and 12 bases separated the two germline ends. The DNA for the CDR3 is TGTGCCAGCAGACCCGGCGACAGCCAAGAGACCCAGTACTTC. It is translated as CASRPGDSQETQYF.

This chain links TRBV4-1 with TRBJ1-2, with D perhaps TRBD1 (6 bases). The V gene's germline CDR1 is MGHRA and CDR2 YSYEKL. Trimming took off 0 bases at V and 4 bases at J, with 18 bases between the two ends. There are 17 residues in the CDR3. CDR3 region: CASSQDGTQGKLYGYTF. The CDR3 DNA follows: TGCGCCAGCAGCCAAGATGGGACGCAGGGGAAACTCTATGGCTACACCTTC.

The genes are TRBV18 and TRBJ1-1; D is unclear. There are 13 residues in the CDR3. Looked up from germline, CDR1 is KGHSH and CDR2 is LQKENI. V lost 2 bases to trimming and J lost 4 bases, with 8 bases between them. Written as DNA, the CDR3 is TGTGCCAGCTCACCAGGGGAGCGCACTGAAGCTTTCTTT. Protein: CASSPGERTEAFF.

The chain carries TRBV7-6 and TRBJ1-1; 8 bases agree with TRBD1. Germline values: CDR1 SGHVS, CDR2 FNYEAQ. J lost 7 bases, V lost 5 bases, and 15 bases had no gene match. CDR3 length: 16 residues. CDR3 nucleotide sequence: TGTGCCAGCAGCGAAAGGCCTACAACGGGACAGGTTGAAGCTTTCTTT. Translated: CASSERPTTGQVEAFF.

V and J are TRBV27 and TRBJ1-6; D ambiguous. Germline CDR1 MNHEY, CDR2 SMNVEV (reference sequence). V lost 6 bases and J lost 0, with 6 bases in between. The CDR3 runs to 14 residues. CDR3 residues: CASRKSSYNSPLHF. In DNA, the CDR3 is TGTGCCAGCAGGAAGAGCTCCTATAATTCACCCCTCCACTTT.

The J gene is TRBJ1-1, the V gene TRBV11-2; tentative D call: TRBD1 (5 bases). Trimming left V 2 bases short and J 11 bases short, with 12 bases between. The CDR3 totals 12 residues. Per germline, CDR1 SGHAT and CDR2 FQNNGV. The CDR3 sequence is CASSLNQGRAFF. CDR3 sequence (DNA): TGTGCCAGCAGCTTAAATCAGGGTCGGGCTTTCTTT.

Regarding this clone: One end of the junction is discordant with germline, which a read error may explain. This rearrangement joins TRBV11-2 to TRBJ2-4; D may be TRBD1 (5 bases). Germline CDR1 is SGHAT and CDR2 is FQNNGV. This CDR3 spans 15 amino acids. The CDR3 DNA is TGTGCCAGCAGCTTCGTAGGGGCCGCCAAAAACAGTCAGTACTTC. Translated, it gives CASSFVGAAKNSQYF.

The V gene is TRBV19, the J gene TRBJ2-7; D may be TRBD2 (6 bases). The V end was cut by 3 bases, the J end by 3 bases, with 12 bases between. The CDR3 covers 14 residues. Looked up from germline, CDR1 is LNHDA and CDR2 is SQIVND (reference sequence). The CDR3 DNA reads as TGTGCCAGTAGTATGGGGCCCGGGGGCTACGAGCAGTACTTC. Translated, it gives CASSMGPGGYEQYF.

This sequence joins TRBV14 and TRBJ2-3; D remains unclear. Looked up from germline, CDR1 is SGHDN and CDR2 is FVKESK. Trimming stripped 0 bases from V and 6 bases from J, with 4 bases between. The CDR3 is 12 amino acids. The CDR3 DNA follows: TGTGCCAGCAGCCAAGAAAGCGATACGCAGTATTTT. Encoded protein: CASSQESDTQYF.

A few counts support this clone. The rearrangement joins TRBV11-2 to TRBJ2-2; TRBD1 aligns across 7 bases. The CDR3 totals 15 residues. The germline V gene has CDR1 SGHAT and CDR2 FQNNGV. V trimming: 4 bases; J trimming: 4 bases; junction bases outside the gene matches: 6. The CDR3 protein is CASSSRQGATGELFF. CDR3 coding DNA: TGTGCCAGCAGCTCGCGACAGGGAGCCACCGGGGAGCTGTTTTTT.

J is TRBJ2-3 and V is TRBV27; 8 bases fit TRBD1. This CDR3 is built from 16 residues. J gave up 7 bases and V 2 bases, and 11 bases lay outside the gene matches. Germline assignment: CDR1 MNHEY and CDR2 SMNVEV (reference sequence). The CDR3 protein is CASSLGPRDRRNTQYF. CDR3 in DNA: TGTGCCAGCAGTTTAGGGCCTAGGGACAGGCGAAATACGCAGTATTTT.

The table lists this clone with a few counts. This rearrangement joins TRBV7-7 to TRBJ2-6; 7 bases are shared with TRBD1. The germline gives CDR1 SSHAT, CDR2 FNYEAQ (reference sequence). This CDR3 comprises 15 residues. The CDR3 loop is CASCPGGSGANVLTF. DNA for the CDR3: TGTGCTAGCTGTCCAGGGGGCTCTGGGGCCAACGTCCTGACTTTC.

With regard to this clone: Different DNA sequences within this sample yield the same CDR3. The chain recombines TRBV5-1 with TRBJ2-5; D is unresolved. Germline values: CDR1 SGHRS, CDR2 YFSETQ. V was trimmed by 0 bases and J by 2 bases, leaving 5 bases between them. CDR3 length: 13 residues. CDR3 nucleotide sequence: TGCGCCAGCAGCTTGGCACTTCAAGAGACCCAGTACTTC. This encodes CASSLALQETQYF.

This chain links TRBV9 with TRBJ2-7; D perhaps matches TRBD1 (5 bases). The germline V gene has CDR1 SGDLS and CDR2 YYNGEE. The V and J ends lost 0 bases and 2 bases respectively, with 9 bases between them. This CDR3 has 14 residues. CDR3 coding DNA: TGTGCCAGCAGCGTAGTAGACAGTACCTACGAGCAGTACTTC. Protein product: CASSVVDSTYEQYF.

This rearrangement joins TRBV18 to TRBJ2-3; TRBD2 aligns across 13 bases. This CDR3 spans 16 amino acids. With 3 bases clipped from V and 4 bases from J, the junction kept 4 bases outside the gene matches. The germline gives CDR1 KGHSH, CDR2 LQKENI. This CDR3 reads CASSPTSGGDPDTQYF. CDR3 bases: TGTGCCAGCTCACCCACTAGCGGGGGGGATCCAGATACGCAGTATTTT.

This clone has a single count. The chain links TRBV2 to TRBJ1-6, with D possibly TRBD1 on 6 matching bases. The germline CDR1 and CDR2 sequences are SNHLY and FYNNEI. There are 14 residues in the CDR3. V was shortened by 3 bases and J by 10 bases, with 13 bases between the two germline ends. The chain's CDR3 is CASSDKGVGSPLHF. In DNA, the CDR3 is TGTGCCAGCAGTGATAAGGGGGTCGGCTCACCCCTCCACTTT.

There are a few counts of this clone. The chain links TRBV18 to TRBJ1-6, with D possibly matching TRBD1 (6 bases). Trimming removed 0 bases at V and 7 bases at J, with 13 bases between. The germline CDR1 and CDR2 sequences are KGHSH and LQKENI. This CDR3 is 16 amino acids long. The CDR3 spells CASSPPIGGRNSPLHF. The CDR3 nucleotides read TGTGCCAGCTCACCACCGATCGGGGGGCGAAATTCACCCCTCCACTTT.

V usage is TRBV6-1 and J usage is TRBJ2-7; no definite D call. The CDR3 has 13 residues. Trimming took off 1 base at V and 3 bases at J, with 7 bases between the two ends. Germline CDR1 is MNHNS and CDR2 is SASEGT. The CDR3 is CASSEGVYYEQYF. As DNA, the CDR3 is TGTGCCAGCAGTGAAGGAGTATACTACGAGCAGTACTTC.